This T cell receptor (beta chain) comes out of a study of CD8+CD57+ T cells in acquired aplastic anemia. Study as a whole: Sorting CD4+ and CD8+ cells gave DNA averaging around 3 ug.

Overall study findings and caveats: CD8+ Simpson's diversity did not differ significantly between patients and controls. The study identified roughly 31 CD8+ CDR3 sequences shared by patients and controls.

The template used for profiling TCR beta VDJ and CDR3 was genomic DNA. TCRdb independently ran MiXCR on the reads; one entry per CDR3 protein. The sample lists about 470,000 distinct CDR3 sequences; around a third were seen once. This clonotype was counted only a few times. The target antigen is unknown. The CDR3 totals 17 residues. Germline V gene lookup returns CDR1 SEHNR and CDR2 FQNEAQ (reference sequence). V lost 6 bases, J lost 0 bases, and 18 bases lay in between. Before being chosen for sequencing, patients had shown CD8+CD57+ cell expansion by flow cytometry. Among the patients, all had severe acquired aplastic anemia.

Source material: sorted CD4+, CD8+, or CD8+CD57+ T cells (not recorded which) from PBMCs. The TCR originated in a human donor with aplastic anemia. The V and J genes are TRBV7-9 and TRBJ2-1, with D tentatively TRBD1 or TRBD2 (5 bases each). The CDR3 DNA sequence: TGTGCCAGCAGGGCGCAGGGAGTTTTAAGCTCCTACAATGAGCAGTTCTTC. Translated, it gives CASRAQGVLSSYNEQFF.